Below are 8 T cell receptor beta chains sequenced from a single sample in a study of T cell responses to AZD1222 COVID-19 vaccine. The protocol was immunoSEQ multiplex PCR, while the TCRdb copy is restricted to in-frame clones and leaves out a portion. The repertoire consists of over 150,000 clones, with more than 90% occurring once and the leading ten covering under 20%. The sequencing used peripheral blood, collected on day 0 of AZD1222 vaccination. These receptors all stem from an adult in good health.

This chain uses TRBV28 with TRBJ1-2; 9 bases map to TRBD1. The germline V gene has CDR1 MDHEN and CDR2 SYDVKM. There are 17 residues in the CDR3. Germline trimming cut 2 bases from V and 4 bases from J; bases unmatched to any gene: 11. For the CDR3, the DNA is TGTGCCAGCAGTTTAAGGGGCCTGACAGGGGGGACCTATGGCTACACCTTC. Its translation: CASSLRGLTGGTYGYTF.

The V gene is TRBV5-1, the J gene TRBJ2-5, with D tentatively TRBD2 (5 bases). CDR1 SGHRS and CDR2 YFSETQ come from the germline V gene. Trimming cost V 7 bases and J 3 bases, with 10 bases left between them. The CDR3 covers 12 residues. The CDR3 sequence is CASVDYKETQYF. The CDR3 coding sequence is TGCGCCAGCGTAGACTACAAAGAGACCCAGTACTTC. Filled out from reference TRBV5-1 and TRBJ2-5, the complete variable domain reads KAGVTQTPRYLIKTRGQQVTLSCSPISGHRSVSWYQQTPGQGLQFLFEYFSETQRNKGNFPGRFSGRQFSNSRSEMNVSTLELGDSALYLCASVDYKETQYFGPGTRLLVL.

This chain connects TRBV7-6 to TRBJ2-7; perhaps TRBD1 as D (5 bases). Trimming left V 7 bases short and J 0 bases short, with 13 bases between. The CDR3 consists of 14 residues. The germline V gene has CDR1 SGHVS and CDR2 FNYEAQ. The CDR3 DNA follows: TGTGCCAGCACCCGGACATCCAGCTCCTACGAGCAGTACTTC. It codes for CASTRTSSSYEQYF.

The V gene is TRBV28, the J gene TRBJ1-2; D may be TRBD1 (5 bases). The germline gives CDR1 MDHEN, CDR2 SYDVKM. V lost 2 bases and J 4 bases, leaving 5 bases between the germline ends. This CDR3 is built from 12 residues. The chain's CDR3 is CASSLDSYGYTF. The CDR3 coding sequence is TGTGCCAGCAGTTTAGACAGCTATGGCTACACCTTC.

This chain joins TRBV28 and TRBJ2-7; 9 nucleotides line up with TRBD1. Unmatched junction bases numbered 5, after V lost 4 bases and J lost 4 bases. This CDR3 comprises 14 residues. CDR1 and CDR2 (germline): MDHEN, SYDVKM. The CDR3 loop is CASSYPGQGYEQYF. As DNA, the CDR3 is TGTGCCAGCAGTTATCCGGGACAGGGTTACGAGCAGTACTTC.

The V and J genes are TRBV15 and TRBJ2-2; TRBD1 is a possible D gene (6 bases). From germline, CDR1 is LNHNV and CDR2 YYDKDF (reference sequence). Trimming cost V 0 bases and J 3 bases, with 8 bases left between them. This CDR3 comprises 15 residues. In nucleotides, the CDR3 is TGTGCCACCAGCAGAGATCGGACAGACACCGGGGAGCTGTTTTTT. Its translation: CATSRDRTDTGELFF. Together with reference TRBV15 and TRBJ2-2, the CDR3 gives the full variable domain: DAMVIQNPRYQVTQFGKPVTLSCSQTLNHNVMYWYQQKSSQAPKLLFHYYDKDFNNEADTPDNFQSRRPNTSFCFLDIRSPGLGDTAMYLCATSRDRTDTGELFFGEGSRLTVL.

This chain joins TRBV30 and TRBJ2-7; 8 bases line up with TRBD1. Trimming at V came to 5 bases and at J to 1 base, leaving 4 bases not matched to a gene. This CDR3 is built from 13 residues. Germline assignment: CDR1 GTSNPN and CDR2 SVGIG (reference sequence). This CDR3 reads CAWGRDRSYEQYF. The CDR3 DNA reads TGTGCCTGGGGACGGGACAGGTCCTACGAGCAGTACTTC.

The CDR3 loop reads CASSPYLGTMNTEAFF. The CDR3 coding sequence is TGTGCCAGCAGTCCCTATTTGGGCACCATGAACACTGAAGCTTTCTTT. The chain employs TRBV27 and TRBJ1-1; D is unresolved. Germline V gives CDR1 MNHEY, CDR2 SMNVEV (reference sequence). The CDR3 spans 16 residues. V dropped 5 bases and J dropped 0 bases, with 16 bases sitting between them.